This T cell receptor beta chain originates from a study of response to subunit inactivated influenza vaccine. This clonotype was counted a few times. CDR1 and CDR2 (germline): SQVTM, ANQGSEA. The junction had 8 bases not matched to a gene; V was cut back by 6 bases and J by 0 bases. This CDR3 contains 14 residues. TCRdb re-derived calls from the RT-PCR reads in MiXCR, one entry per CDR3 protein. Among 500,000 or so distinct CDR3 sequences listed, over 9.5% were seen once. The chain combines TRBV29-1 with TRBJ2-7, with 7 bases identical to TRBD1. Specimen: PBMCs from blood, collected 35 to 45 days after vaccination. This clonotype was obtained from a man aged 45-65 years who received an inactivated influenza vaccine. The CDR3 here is CSVRGRVSSYEQYF. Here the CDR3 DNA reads TGCAGCGTCAGGGGGAGAGTAAGCTCCTACGAGCAGTACTTC.